A single sample is the source of the 25 T cell receptor beta chains below, sequenced in a study of T-cell reconstitution after alpha-beta-depleted transplantation in children (dated by TCRdb to the mid-2010s). The receptor library was made with PCR. TCRdb records Illumina HiSeq 2500 as the sequencer. Molecular barcoding was employed in the preparation of TCR libraries, with unique molecular identifiers being used to normalize TCRbeta repertoire quantification. TCRdb reran the public reads through fastp at Q25 and MiXCR, keeping productive beta chains. Here each entry gathers all rows of one CDR3 protein and keeps the most common genes and DNA. This sample comprises 350,000 to 500,000 distinct CDR3 sequences, 43% of them detected only once. The top ten clones comprise around 29% of the sample. The label giving this sample's treatment or condition can be read as: allogeneic hematopoietic cell transplantation with graft depleted of TCRalphabeta T cells and CD19 B cells.

The sample consisted of PBMCs, taken before TCRalphabeta/CD19-depleted stem cell transplant. Receptors were obtained from a girl aged 2 to 10 with aplastic anemia, due to receive a stem cell transplant.

The V gene is TRBV7-6, the J gene TRBJ2-1; D remains ambiguous. V lost 1 base and J lost 4, with 5 bases in between. The germline V gene has CDR1 SGHVS and CDR2 FNYEAQ. The CDR3 is 13 residues long. The DNA for the CDR3 is TGTGCCAGCAGCTTAGAGGAATACAATGAGCAGTTCTTC. It yields the protein CASSLEEYNEQFF.

This sequence joins TRBV5-1 and TRBJ1-1; D gene uncertain. Between the trimmed V and J ends, which lost 0 bases and 1 base, there was a span of 19 bases. Germline V lookup: CDR1 SGHRS, CDR2 YFSETQ. The CDR3 has 18 amino acids. Here the CDR3 reads CASSLVIYLGETNTEAFF. Written as DNA, the CDR3 is TGCGCCAGCAGCTTGGTTATTTATCTGGGCGAAACGAACACTGAAGCTTTCTTT. Combining the CDR3 with reference TRBV5-1 and TRBJ1-1 gives the whole variable domain KAGVTQTPRYLIKTRGQQVTLSCSPISGHRSVSWYQQTPGQGLQFLFEYFSETQRNKGNFPGRFSGRQFSNSRSEMNVSTLELGDSALYLCASSLVIYLGETNTEAFFGQGTRLTVV.

This rearrangement joins TRBV7-2 to TRBJ2-2, with a weak D call TRBD2 (6 bases). CDR1 SGHTA and CDR2 FQGNSA come from the germline V gene. The V gene lost 3 bases and the J gene lost 2 bases, with 10 bases spanning the gap. The CDR3 consists of 15 residues. The CDR3 coding sequence is TGTGCCAGCAGCTTTAGCGGTACCAACACCGGGGAGCTGTTTTTT. It codes for CASSFSGTNTGELFF.

The chain recombines TRBV3-1 with TRBJ2-7; D possibly corresponds to TRBD2 (5 bases). This CDR3 comprises 14 residues. From germline, CDR1 is LGHDT and CDR2 YNNKEL (reference sequence). V was pared by 2 bases and J by 2 bases, with 10 bases between. The CDR3 protein is CASSQHGLPYEQYF. The CDR3 DNA sequence: TGTGCCAGCAGCCAACACGGACTCCCCTACGAGCAGTACTTC.

This clonotype was counted ten times or more. This chain uses TRBV12-3 or TRBV12-4 with TRBJ2-3, with 8 bases identical to TRBD1. The CDR3 runs to 15 residues. Losses at the gene ends were 7 bases for V and 2 bases for J; bases not matched to a gene: 8. The CDR3 spells CASNPQGADTDTQYF. CDR3 DNA: TGTGCCAGCAATCCTCAGGGGGCGGACACAGATACGCAGTATTTT.

This clonotype turned up a few times. CDR3 protein: CASSGQGSPYEQYF. The CDR3 coding sequence is TGCGCCAGCAGCGGACAGGGGTCCCCCTACGAGCAGTACTTC. This sequence joins TRBV5-1 and TRBJ2-7; TRBD1 matches at 9 bases. Looked up from germline, CDR1 is SGHRS and CDR2 is YFSETQ. With 4 bases clipped from V and 2 bases from J, the junction kept 4 bases outside the gene matches. The CDR3 consists of 14 residues. Full variable domain (outside the CDR3, taken from reference TRBV5-1 and TRBJ2-7): KAGVTQTPRYLIKTRGQQVTLSCSPISGHRSVSWYQQTPGQGLQFLFEYFSETQRNKGNFPGRFSGRQFSNSRSEMNVSTLELGDSALYLCASSGQGSPYEQYFGPGTRLTVT.

V and J are TRBV19 and TRBJ1-5; TRBD1 is a possible D gene (5 bases). Trimming left V 7 bases short and J 12 bases short, with 16 bases between. Germline V gives CDR1 LNHDA, CDR2 SQIVND (reference sequence). The CDR3 spans 12 residues. The CDR3 nucleotides read TGTGCCAGTACTAATCCCGGGGGGTACCAGCATTTT. Residues: CASTNPGGYQHF.

This clonotype has at least ten counts. The genes are TRBV6-1 and TRBJ1-3; D uncertain. This CDR3 has 15 residues. Trimming left V 8 bases short and J 2 bases short, with 16 bases between. Looked up from germline, CDR1 is MNHNS and CDR2 is SASEGT. The CDR3 region is CASVKDRTAGNTIYF. In nucleotides, the CDR3 is TGTGCCAGCGTAAAAGACCGGACGGCTGGAAACACCATATATTTT.

The V gene is TRBV11-2, the J gene TRBJ2-3; TRBD2 agrees at 12 bases. Germline V gives CDR1 SGHAT, CDR2 FQNNGV. The CDR3 totals 15 residues. V dropped 8 bases and J dropped 1; count of bases not matched to a gene: 4. The CDR3 DNA reads as TGTGCCAGCGGCGGACTAGCGGGACGCACAGATACGCAGTATTTT. Translated: CASGGLAGRTDTQYF.

This clonotype was seen ten or more times. The V gene is TRBV5-1, the J gene TRBJ2-2; 8 nucleotides agree with TRBD1. The CDR3 totals 14 residues. Germline V gives CDR1 SGHRS, CDR2 YFSETQ. V was clipped by 4 bases and J by 7 bases; unmatched bases: 6. For the CDR3, the DNA is TGCGCCAGCAGCCCAGGACAGGGTGGCGGGGAGCTGTTTTTT. This gives the protein CASSPGQGGGELFF.

Many counts were recorded for this clonotype. The chain uses TRBV9 and TRBJ2-1, with D hard to call. Germline V gene sequence: CDR1 SGDLS, CDR2 YYNGEE. The CDR3 is 12 residues long. Between the trimmed V and J ends, which lost 4 bases and 7 bases, there was a span of 9 bases. CDR3 residues: CASSPNINEQFF. The CDR3, as DNA: TGTGCCAGCAGCCCCAATATAAATGAGCAGTTCTTC.

This clonotype was picked up many times. V is TRBV28 and J is TRBJ1-2; D not resolved. Looked up from germline, CDR1 is MDHEN and CDR2 is SYDVKM. Trimming removed 4 bases from V and 8 bases from J, with 11 bases in between. This CDR3 is built from 12 residues. The CDR3 region is CASSSSHWGYTF. The CDR3 region has the DNA TGTGCCAGCAGTTCTTCACACTGGGGCTACACCTTC.

This clonotype was detected only a few times. The rearrangement uses TRBV11-3 and TRBJ1-1, with 8 bases matching TRBD1. CDR1 is SGHNT, CDR2 YENEEA, per germline. This CDR3 spans 16 amino acids. V lost 3 bases and J lost 5; bases outside the gene matches: 11. This chain's CDR3 is CASSFSPRGRRTEAFF. CDR3 DNA: TGTGCCAGCAGCTTTTCACCCAGGGGGCGCCGGACTGAAGCTTTCTTT.

CDR3 residues: CATRISGIRTDTQYF. CDR3 nucleotides: TGTGCCACCAGAATTAGTGGCATCCGCACAGATACGCAGTATTTT. The chain is built from TRBV15 and TRBJ2-3; D remains ambiguous. V lost 6 bases to trimming and J lost 1 base, with 14 bases between them. Germline V gene data show CDR1 as LNHNV and CDR2 as YYDKDF (reference sequence). The CDR3 length is 15 residues. The full variable domain, rest sourced from reference TRBV15 and TRBJ2-3, is DAMVIQNPRYQVTQFGKPVTLSCSQTLNHNVMYWYQQKSSQAPKLLFHYYDKDFNNEADTPDNFQSRRPNTSFCFLDIRSPGLGDTAMYLCATRISGIRTDTQYFGPGTRLTVL.

This sequence joins TRBV12-3 or TRBV12-4 and TRBJ2-7; tentatively, D is TRBD1 or TRBD2 (5 bases each). The V and J ends lost 5 bases and 2 bases respectively, with 13 bases between them. The CDR3 length is 14 residues. In nucleotides, the CDR3 is TGTGCCAGCAGTCGCCCGGGACCGACCTACGAGCAGTACTTC. This gives the protein CASSRPGPTYEQYF.

This chain uses TRBV13 with TRBJ2-7; possible D gene TRBD1, 6 bases. V lost 5 bases, J lost 3 bases, and 14 bases lay in between. From germline, CDR1 is PRHDT and CDR2 FYEKMQ (reference sequence). The CDR3 has 14 residues. The CDR3 loop is CASSPKTGFYEQYF. For the CDR3, the DNA is TGTGCCAGCAGCCCTAAGACAGGATTCTACGAGCAGTACTTC. The variable domain in full, completed from reference TRBV13 and TRBJ2-7, reads AAGVIQSPRHLIKEKRETATLKCYPIPRHDTVYWYQQGPGQDPQFLISFYEKMQSDKGSIPDRFSAQQFSDYHSELNMSSLELGDSALYFCASSPKTGFYEQYFGPGTRLTVT.

About this clonotype itself: Possible read error: a much larger clone is one base away. The rearrangement uses TRBV12-3 or TRBV12-4 and TRBJ2-1; 11 bases fit TRBD2. The CDR3 runs 13 residues. Unmatched junction bases numbered 9, after V lost 5 bases and J lost 15 bases. CDR3 sequence reads: CASSLATSGRAFF. CDR3 bases: TGTGCCAGCAGTCTGGCAACTAGCGGGAGAGCGTTCTTC.

The gene calls are TRBV7-2 and TRBJ2-7; D is uncertain. CDR1 is SGHTA and CDR2 is FQGNSA in the germline V gene. There are 15 residues in the CDR3. Trimming removed 1 base from V and 4 bases from J, with 14 bases in between. CDR3 sequence reads: CASSLVVLDGYEQYF. The CDR3, as DNA: TGTGCCAGCAGCTTAGTGGTCCTGGACGGGTACGAGCAGTACTTC.

This clonotype was detected only a few times. The chain has TRBV27 and TRBJ2-2; the match to TRBD2 covers 11 bases. The CDR3 has 19 residues. Germline lookup yields CDR1 MNHEY and CDR2 SMNVEV (reference sequence). V lost 3 bases to trimming and J lost 1 base; unmatched junction nucleotides: 10. CDR3 amino acids: CASSFRWTSGLMNTGELFF. The CDR3 bases are TGTGCCAGCAGTTTCCGCTGGACTAGCGGGTTGATGAACACCGGGGAGCTGTTTTTT.

This clonotype was found a few times. This sequence joins TRBV12-3 or TRBV12-4 and TRBJ2-2, with TRBD1 matching 9 bases. V was clipped by 7 bases and J by 7 bases; unmatched bases: 10. The CDR3 contains 15 residues. The CDR3: CASTKATGGHGELFF. DNA for the CDR3: TGTGCCAGCACCAAAGCTACAGGGGGCCACGGGGAGCTGTTTTTT.

This clonotype was seen a few times. The chain carries TRBV7-2 and TRBJ2-3; 12 nucleotides line up with TRBD2. The CDR3 loop spans 18 amino acids. V lost 0 bases, J lost 0 bases, and 4 bases stayed unmatched. In germline, CDR1 is SGHTA, CDR2 FQGNSA. CDR3 protein: CASSLARTSGGSTDTQYF. The CDR3 bases are TGTGCCAGCAGCTTAGCCCGTACTAGCGGGGGGAGCACAGATACGCAGTATTTT.

This clonotype was seen a single time. The chain has TRBV9 and TRBJ2-7; 10 bases line up with TRBD1. Germline-derived CDR1 and CDR2 are SGDLS and YYNGEE. The CDR3 sequence is 16 residues long. The ends lost 4 bases at V and 3 bases at J; junction bases unmatched: 10. The CDR3 is CASSPRSGTGVYEQYF. CDR3 nucleotide sequence: TGTGCCAGCAGCCCCCGATCCGGGACAGGGGTCTACGAGCAGTACTTC. The entire variable domain, with the rest obtained from reference TRBV9 and TRBJ2-7, is as follows: DSGVTQTPKHLITATGQRVTLRCSPRSGDLSVYWYQQSLDQGLQFLIQYYNGEERAKGNILERFSAQQFPDLHSELNLSSLELGDSALYFCASSPRSGTGVYEQYFGPGTRLTVT.

V usage is TRBV10-2 and J usage is TRBJ2-1, with D unresolved. The V gene's germline CDR1 is WSHSY and CDR2 SAAADI. The ends were cut back, 8 bases at V and 0 bases at J, with 11 bases in the middle. The CDR3 spans 14 residues. The CDR3 DNA reads as TGCGCCAGCTCAGGAGATAGCTCCTACAATGAGCAGTTCTTC. It yields the protein CASSGDSSYNEQFF.

This clonotype was recorded a few times. The chain carries TRBV20-1 and TRBJ2-3; TRBD2 is a possible D gene (6 bases). Germline V gene data show CDR1 as DFQATT and CDR2 as SNEGSKA (reference sequence). The CDR3 runs to 15 residues. V gave up 0 bases and J gave up 2 bases, with 12 bases separating them. The CDR3 sequence: CSARDPVAATDTQYF. The CDR3 DNA reads as TGCAGTGCTAGAGATCCGGTAGCGGCCACAGATACGCAGTATTTT.

The DNA for the CDR3 is TGTGCCAGCTCCCCGGGGCCCTTACAAGAGACCCAGTACTTC. As protein: CASSPGPLQETQYF. The genes are TRBV27 and TRBJ2-5; D tentatively reads TRBD1 or TRBD2 (5 bases each). The CDR3 length is 14 residues. Trimming took 8 bases from V and 2 from J, leaving 15 bases between them. Per the germline V gene, CDR1 is MNHEY and CDR2 is SMNVEV (reference sequence).